The present entry profiles one T cell receptor (beta chain) with its context. In this sample, this clone turned up once. Its recognized antigen is unknown. Per-base quality was not reported, and no clone a single base away is much larger than it. Sample time point, as interpreted from the label and publication: 12 months on ibrutinib. For TCR beta library preparation, approximately 2.2 micrograms of genomic DNA were isolated from cryopreserved PBMCs. Longitudinal blood samples from CLL patients on ibrutinib monotherapy were analyzed using high-throughput TCR beta sequencing. Patients were enrolled in a phase 2 open-label single-center ibrutinib monotherapy trial. Trimming takes 0 bases from V and 8 bases from J, and the germline ends sit 22 bases apart. Including the terminal cysteine and phenylalanine, the CDR3 comprises 17 residues. Of the read, only the CDR3 DNA is kept; its 51 bases are in frame from base 1. Sequences MGHRA (CDR1) and YSYEKL (CDR2) are obtained from the germline V gene.

On a MiSeq, deep resolution sequencing aimed for a depth between 1 in 1 million and 1 in 200,000 T cells, with each clonotype covered 10x on average. TCR beta libraries were generated with the immunoSEQ hsTCRB Kit. Concerning the study's data processing: The data were analyzed with ImmunoSEQ Analyzer and ImmunoSEQ Data Assistant, and V, D and J gene assignments followed IMGT definitions. Clonality, with values ranging from 0 to 1, was calculated as one minus the normalized Shannon entropy of productive rearrangement frequencies. Public clonotype analysis was restricted to overrepresented clonotypes comprising at least 0.05% of each patient's repertoire. Repertoires from some twelve age-matched healthy donors in immuneACCESS were used as clonality controls. TCRdb limited this immuneACCESS table to in-frame rearrangements with V and J called. A share of clones is missing; checked studies link under half to unresolved V genes, and the rest is unexplained. D and trimming come from the DNA, and the V and J calls and clone size come from that table. For this sample there are 200,000 to 250,000 clones; approximately 75% appear just once. The top ten clones comprise about an eighth of the sample.

This entry comes from a study of cytotoxic CD8 clonotypes in ibrutinib-treated CLL (dated by TCRdb to about 2021). Describing the broader study: In this cohort, some 14 patients were treatment-naive and roughly ten were relapsed/refractory, while under 18 had unmutated IGHV. Partial responses were observed in roughly 25 patients and complete responses in 2; after a median follow-up of around 68 months, remission was maintained in approximately 14 patients and progression was observed in approximately 12. Samples at response were collected after a median of roughly 13 months of treatment, with a range of roughly 6 to 40 months. Samples averaged approximately 240,000 productive templates and 90,000 to 100,000 productive rearrangements. Of the approximately 91 people in the trial, approximately 28 had longitudinal samples available. Cryopreserved peripheral blood mononuclear cells were collected at three points: before therapy, at response, and at either sustained remission or disease progression. Patients were still on ibrutinib when every remission and progressive disease sample was collected. The full study reports these points: Public clonotypes were rare and either shrank or stayed stable during treatment, and the rise in clonality at ibrutinib response reflected expansion of private clonotypes. Clonality increased at ibrutinib response, stayed stable in sustained remission, and fell back toward baseline at progression. Lymph node repertoires were not examined, and the timing of sampling was not matched between patients in sustained remission and those whose disease progressed. Baseline clonality was found to be higher than that of age-matched healthy donors and was strongly correlated with circulating CD8+ T-cell counts.

The chain is assembled from TRBV4-1 and TRBJ1-2, with a tentative D gene TRBD1 over 5 matching bases. Source: PBMCs, taken after 12 months of ibrutinib treatment. This TCR was recovered from a human donor with chronic lymphocytic leukemia. CDR3 sequence: CASSQDRRGEGRNGYTF. The DNA is TGCGCCAGCAGCCAAGATCGCCGGGGTGAGGGACGGAACGGCTACACCTTC.